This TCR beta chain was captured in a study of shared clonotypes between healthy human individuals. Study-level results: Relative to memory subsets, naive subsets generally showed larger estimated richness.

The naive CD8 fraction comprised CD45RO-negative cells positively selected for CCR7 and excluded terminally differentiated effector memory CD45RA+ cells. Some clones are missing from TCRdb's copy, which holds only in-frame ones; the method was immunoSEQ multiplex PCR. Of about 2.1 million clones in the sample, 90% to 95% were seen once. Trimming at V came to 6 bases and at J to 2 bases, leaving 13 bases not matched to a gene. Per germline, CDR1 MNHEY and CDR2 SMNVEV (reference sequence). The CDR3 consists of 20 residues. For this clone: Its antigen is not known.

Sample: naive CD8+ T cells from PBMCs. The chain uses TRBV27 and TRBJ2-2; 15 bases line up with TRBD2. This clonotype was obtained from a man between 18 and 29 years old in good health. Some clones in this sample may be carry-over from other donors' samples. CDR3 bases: TGTGCCAGCAGGACCACTAGGACTAGCGGGAGGGCCGGAAACACCGGGGAGCTGTTTTTT. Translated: CASRTTRTSGRAGNTGELFF.